The entry below gives a single TCR beta chain sequence along with its context. Its recognized antigen is unknown. Base-call qualities are not available, and no considerably larger clone is one nucleotide away. Genomic DNA was extracted with the Qiagen DNeasy kit from unsorted PBMCs and from negatively selected CD4+ and CD8+ fractions. TCR beta CDR3 regions were subjected to amplification by immunoSEQ multiplex PCR with primers that anneal to V and J segments. Amplification bias was minimized using a synthetic immune receptor repertoire, and residual bias was removed computationally after sequencing. The source study handled its data this way. Repertoire diversity was quantified as the Shannon entropy index using custom Python scripts. The unsorted, CD4+ and CD8+ repertoires were each analyzed separately, with the exception of combined analyses, where CD4+ and CD8+ sequences were merged in silico. Clonal expansion was defined as a frequency increase of at least 2-fold after treatment compared with C1D1, and clones undetected at baseline were assigned a pseudocount of 0.5. Singleton clones were defined as clones with 0 or 1 copy at C1D1, and non-singleton clones were defined as clones with 2 or more copies. Clones expanded in unsorted samples were assigned a CD4+, CD8+ or unknown annotation through matching of protein sequences in sorted samples from the same patient. Diversity changes from C1D1 to C4D1 were tested in paired samples using Wilcoxon tests. TCRdb holds this immuneACCESS table with in-frame rearrangements only. Some clones are missing; in checked studies, unresolved V genes explain under half, and the rest has no known cause. The DNA was the basis for D and trimming; V, J and clone size are from that table. This sample gives about 85,000 clones in total; 90% of them show up just once. Approximately 3% of the sample lies in the top ten.

V is pruned by 5 bases and J by 5 bases, leaving 5 bases of the junction without a gene match. From the cysteine through the phenylalanine, the CDR3 covers 13 amino acids. The retained sequence is limited to the CDR3, 39 bases, with the frame set at the first base. According to the germline V gene, CDR1 reads SGHTA and CDR2 reads FQGNSA. The sample comes from a study of PD-1 blockade in classical Hodgkin lymphoma (dated by TCRdb to 2019 to 2021). With respect to the entire study: Nivolumab dosing was 3 mg/kg intravenously every 2 weeks, continuing until either disease progression or unacceptable toxicity. To define a peripheral blood immune signature of response to PD-1 blockade in classical Hodgkin lymphoma, the study combined TCR beta sequencing with CyTOF. What the research found in general, with its limitations: Baseline TCR diversity was reported to be lower in newly diagnosed patients than in healthy donors and to be lower still in relapsed/refractory patients. Diversity was lower in patients who began nivolumab less than 1 year after ASCT, so these patients were left out of later analyses to avoid confounding by immune reconstitution. By C4D1, a significant rise was seen in CD4+ TCR diversity but not in CD8+ TCR diversity (p=0.0027 vs p=0.16), and the rise was most apparent among complete responders (p=0.02). Only a single clinical trial cohort was studied, and what caused the repertoire differences, possibly disease activity or prior therapy, remained undefined. Trial patients achieving complete response had baseline diversity similar to newly diagnosed patients, whereas partial responders and progressors had significantly lower diversity.

The meaning of the sample's time point label: cycle 4 day 1 (C4D1), after less than 7 weeks of nivolumab. Relapse after autologous stem cell transplantation had occurred in all trial patients, and cohorts A, B and C were distinguished by prior brentuximab vedotin exposure. A total of more than 55 patients with relapsed/refractory classical Hodgkin lymphoma made up the trial cohort, and each patient's best overall response was complete response, partial response or progressive disease. Trial patients were treated with single-agent nivolumab in the multi-cohort phase II CheckMate 205 trial. An independent review committee assessed best overall response by applying the 2007 International Working Group response criteria. Trial PBMCs were collected just before the start of nivolumab (C1D1) and during therapy at cycle 2 day 1 and cycle 4 day 1. Peripheral blood was collected in 8 mL Vacutainer Cell Preparation Tubes, from which PBMCs were isolated by centrifugation and then cryopreserved.

Specimen: peripheral blood mononuclear cells (PBMCs), collected before the fourth cycle of nivolumab. The chain couples TRBV7-2 to TRBJ2-5, with TRBD1 identical over 7 junction bases. The clonotype was recovered from a human donor with classical Hodgkin lymphoma. Here the CDR3 is given as CASSHRQGETQYF. The sequenced DNA: TGTGCCAGCAGCCATCGACAGGGCGAGACCCAGTACTTC.